A selection of T cell receptor beta chains follows, all from one sample in a study of regulatory T cells in long-lasting Graves disease. One entry per CDR3 protein results from TCRdb running MiXCR on the multiplex PCR reads. The data hold about 500,000 distinct CDR3 sequences, with roughly 15% observed a single time. This sample was also put to use in a study of T cells in Graves' hyperthyroidism and ophthalmopathy.

Source: peripheral blood mononuclear cells (PBMCs), taken at new diagnosis, from a patient treated with antithyroid drugs. These receptors were taken from a middle-aged man with Graves disease. CDR3s include the opening cysteine and the closing phenylalanine or tryptophan. Each record gives: D gene, clone size, CDR3 length, V gene, J gene, CDR3 protein, CDR3 DNA. D genes are given only for firm matches. Clone size appears in some rows only: once, few, many, or a class for an expanded clone.

D gene: TRBD2
clone size: many
CDR3 length: 15
V gene: TRBV28
J gene: TRBJ2-5
CDR3 protein: CASSLGTSGQETQYF
CDR3 DNA: TGTGCCAGCAGTTTAGGCACTAGCGGACAAGAGACCCAGTACTTC

D gene: TRBD2
clone size: few
CDR3 length: 16
V gene: TRBV15
J gene: TRBJ2-7
CDR3 protein: CATSRDFTSGRGEQYF
CDR3 DNA: TGTGCCACCAGCAGAGACTTTACTAGCGGGAGGGGCGAGCAGTACTTC

D gene: NA
clone size: many
CDR3 length: 15
V gene: TRBV14
J gene: TRBJ2-4
CDR3 protein: CASSLKKGWENIQYF
CDR3 DNA: TGTGCCAGCAGCCTCAAAAAAGGTTGGGAAAACATTCAGTACTTC

D gene: TRBD2
clone size: NA
CDR3 length: 13
V gene: TRBV3-1
J gene: TRBJ2-4
CDR3 protein: CASSQGRGETRYF
CDR3 DNA: TGTGCCAGCAGCCAAGGGCGGGGGGAGACCCGGTACTTC

D gene: NA
clone size: many
CDR3 length: 15
V gene: TRBV28
J gene: TRBJ1-5
CDR3 protein: CASSLHGESNQPQHF
CDR3 DNA: TGTGCCAGCAGTCTACACGGGGAGAGCAATCAGCCCCAGCATTTT

D gene: TRBD1
clone size: many
CDR3 length: 14
V gene: TRBV20-1
J gene: TRBJ2-7
CDR3 protein: CSAPGSGQGYEQYF
CDR3 DNA: TGCAGTGCCCCTGGCTCGGGACAGGGGTACGAGCAGTACTTC

D gene: TRBD2
clone size: NA
CDR3 length: 20
V gene: TRBV6-8
J gene: TRBJ2-1
CDR3 protein: CASSYKSTSGNASSYNEQFF
CDR3 DNA: TGTGCCAGCAGTTACAAATCGACTAGCGGGAACGCGAGCTCCTACAATGAGCAGTTCTTC

D gene: TRBD2
clone size: NA
CDR3 length: 15
V gene: TRBV7-2
J gene: TRBJ2-1
CDR3 protein: CASSTRTSGSNEQFF
CDR3 DNA: TGTGCCAGCAGCACCAGGACTAGCGGGAGTAATGAGCAGTTCTTC

D gene: TRBD2
clone size: few
CDR3 length: 14
V gene: TRBV30
J gene: TRBJ2-1
CDR3 protein: CAWSWGLGNNEQFF
CDR3 DNA: TGTGCCTGGAGCTGGGGACTAGGGAACAATGAGCAGTTCTTC

D gene: NA
clone size: many
CDR3 length: 14
V gene: TRBV11-2
J gene: TRBJ1-2
CDR3 protein: CASSPAGGSYGYTF
CDR3 DNA: TGTGCCAGCAGCCCAGCGGGCGGAAGCTATGGCTACACCTTC

D gene: NA
clone size: many
CDR3 length: 12
V gene: TRBV20-1
J gene: TRBJ2-5
CDR3 protein: CSARGPRETQYF
CDR3 DNA: TGCAGTGCTCGGGGACCGAGGGAGACCCAGTACTTC

D gene: NA
clone size: NA
CDR3 length: 14
V gene: TRBV24-1
J gene: TRBJ2-1
CDR3 protein: CATSDVGLWGEQFF
CDR3 DNA: TGTGCCACCAGTGATGTGGGGCTCTGGGGTGAGCAGTTCTTC

D gene: NA
clone size: many
CDR3 length: 15
V gene: TRBV18
J gene: TRBJ2-3
CDR3 protein: CASSRQGATTDTQYF
CDR3 DNA: TGTGCCAGCTCACGGCAGGGAGCCACCACAGATACGCAGTATTTT

D gene: NA
clone size: few
CDR3 length: 11
V gene: TRBV6-1
J gene: TRBJ1-5
CDR3 protein: CASEGSRAQHF
CDR3 DNA: TGTGCCAGCGAGGGTTCACGGGCCCAGCATTTT

D gene: TRBD2
clone size: few
CDR3 length: 15
V gene: TRBV20-1
J gene: TRBJ2-3
CDR3 protein: CSVNSGRLWTDTQYF
CDR3 DNA: TGCAGTGTTAATAGCGGGAGACTTTGGACAGATACGCAGTATTTT

D gene: TRBD2
clone size: NA
CDR3 length: 15
V gene: TRBV2
J gene: TRBJ2-3
CDR3 protein: CASRQTSGSTDTQYF
CDR3 DNA: TGTGCCAGCAGGCAAACTAGCGGGAGCACAGATACGCAGTATTTT

D gene: NA
clone size: many
CDR3 length: 10
V gene: TRBV20-1
J gene: TRBJ1-1
CDR3 protein: CSASDGEAFF
CDR3 DNA: TGCAGTGCTTCCGACGGTGAAGCTTTCTTT

D gene: NA
clone size: many
CDR3 length: 14
V gene: TRBV20-1
J gene: TRBJ1-1
CDR3 protein: CSARSILRDTEAFF
CDR3 DNA: TGCAGTGCTAGATCCATCCTCCGGGACACTGAAGCTTTCTTT

D gene: TRBD2
clone size: NA
CDR3 length: 11
V gene: TRBV19
J gene: TRBJ2-7
CDR3 protein: CASGLADEQYF
CDR3 DNA: TGTGCCAGTGGGCTAGCGGACGAGCAGTACTTC

D gene: TRBD1
clone size: many
CDR3 length: 14
V gene: TRBV11-2
J gene: TRBJ1-1
CDR3 protein: CASSHKTGGGIAFF
CDR3 DNA: TGTGCCAGCAGCCATAAGACAGGGGGCGGGATAGCTTTCTTT

D gene: NA
clone size: many
CDR3 length: 14
V gene: TRBV6-1
J gene: TRBJ1-3
CDR3 protein: CASSEAGSGNTIYF
CDR3 DNA: TGTGCCAGCAGTGAAGCAGGGAGCGGAAACACCATATATTTT

D gene: TRBD2
clone size: NA
CDR3 length: 16
V gene: TRBV19
J gene: TRBJ2-2
CDR3 protein: CASSIIGGAGTGELFF
CDR3 DNA: TGTGCCAGTAGTATTATCGGGGGGGCGGGCACCGGGGAGCTGTTTTTT

D gene: TRBD2
clone size: many
CDR3 length: 14
V gene: TRBV6-1
J gene: TRBJ2-7
CDR3 protein: CASREGSGIHEQYF
CDR3 DNA: TGTGCCAGCAGGGAAGGTAGCGGGATACACGAGCAGTACTTC

D gene: TRBD2
clone size: many
CDR3 length: 13
V gene: TRBV29-1
J gene: TRBJ2-7
CDR3 protein: CSVEGLLSREQYF
CDR3 DNA: TGCAGCGTTGAGGGACTACTCTCGCGGGAGCAGTACTTC

D gene: TRBD1
clone size: NA
CDR3 length: 17
V gene: TRBV19
J gene: TRBJ1-3
CDR3 protein: CASSIAGQRSSGNTIYF
CDR3 DNA: TGTGCCAGTAGTATAGCGGGACAGCGCTCTTCTGGAAACACCATATATTTT

D gene: TRBD1
clone size: few
CDR3 length: 14
V gene: TRBV29-1
J gene: TRBJ1-2
CDR3 protein: CSVEGLGQGDGYTF
CDR3 DNA: TGCAGCGTTGAAGGTCTAGGACAGGGGGATGGCTACACCTTC

D gene: NA
clone size: few
CDR3 length: 14
V gene: TRBV7-9
J gene: TRBJ2-2
CDR3 protein: CASRRYRDTGELFF
CDR3 DNA: TGTGCCAGCAGGCGATACAGAGACACCGGGGAGCTGTTTTTT

D gene: NA
clone size: NA
CDR3 length: 13
V gene: TRBV29-1
J gene: TRBJ2-5
CDR3 protein: CSVTPSRKETQYF
CDR3 DNA: TGCAGCGTGACCCCTAGCAGGAAAGAGACCCAGTACTTC

D gene: TRBD1
clone size: many
CDR3 length: 14
V gene: TRBV2
J gene: TRBJ2-3
CDR3 protein: CASNGQGLPDTQYF
CDR3 DNA: TGTGCCAGCAACGGACAGGGTTTACCAGATACGCAGTATTTT

D gene: NA
clone size: few
CDR3 length: 16
V gene: TRBV7-2
J gene: TRBJ2-2
CDR3 protein: CASSLGGGLGTGELFF
CDR3 DNA: TGTGCCAGCAGCTTAGGGGGAGGATTGGGCACCGGGGAGCTGTTTTTT

D gene: TRBD2
clone size: NA
CDR3 length: 17
V gene: TRBV5-1
J gene: TRBJ2-5
CDR3 protein: CASSSGTSGKNQETQYF
CDR3 DNA: TGCGCCAGCAGCTCCGGGACTAGCGGGAAGAATCAAGAGACCCAGTACTTC

D gene: NA
clone size: NA
CDR3 length: 13
V gene: TRBV29-1
J gene: TRBJ2-7
CDR3 protein: CSVGGQSSYEQYF
CDR3 DNA: TGCAGCGTCGGCGGGCAGAGCTCCTACGAGCAGTACTTC

D gene: NA
clone size: few
CDR3 length: 12
V gene: TRBV20-1
J gene: TRBJ1-1
CDR3 protein: CSADNENTEAFF
CDR3 DNA: TGCAGTGCTGATAATGAGAACACTGAAGCTTTCTTT

D gene: TRBD2
clone size: many
CDR3 length: 16
V gene: TRBV2
J gene: TRBJ2-1
CDR3 protein: CASREGAGGSYNEQFF
CDR3 DNA: TGTGCCAGCAGGGAGGGAGCGGGGGGCTCCTACAATGAGCAGTTCTTC

D gene: TRBD2
clone size: NA
CDR3 length: 17
V gene: TRBV4-2
J gene: TRBJ2-7
CDR3 protein: CASSQELAGGRSYEQYF
CDR3 DNA: TGTGCCAGCAGCCAGGAACTAGCGGGAGGCCGCTCCTACGAGCAGTACTTC

D gene: NA
clone size: few
CDR3 length: 18
V gene: TRBV5-1
J gene: TRBJ2-6
CDR3 protein: CASSSFGRRSSGANVLTF
CDR3 DNA: TGCGCCAGCAGCTCCTTTGGACGGAGGAGCTCTGGGGCCAACGTCCTGACTTTC

D gene: NA
clone size: few
CDR3 length: 14
V gene: TRBV18
J gene: TRBJ2-7
CDR3 protein: CASSPETYSYEQYF
CDR3 DNA: TGTGCCAGCTCACCGGAGACGTATTCCTACGAGCAGTACTTC

D gene: NA
clone size: few
CDR3 length: 14
V gene: TRBV7-3
J gene: TRBJ2-1
CDR3 protein: CASSPLRGYNEQFF
CDR3 DNA: TGTGCCAGCAGCCCCCTCCGAGGATACAATGAGCAGTTCTTC

D gene: NA
clone size: NA
CDR3 length: 11
V gene: TRBV2
J gene: TRBJ2-1
CDR3 protein: CAMTRGNEQFF
CDR3 DNA: TGTGCCATGACCAGGGGCAATGAGCAGTTCTTC

D gene: TRBD2
clone size: few
CDR3 length: 15
V gene: TRBV7-6
J gene: TRBJ2-3
CDR3 protein: CASSALAGGPSTQYF
CDR3 DNA: TGTGCCAGCAGCGCCCTAGCGGGAGGGCCTTCTACGCAGTATTTT

D gene: NA
clone size: NA
CDR3 length: 13
V gene: TRBV19
J gene: TRBJ1-2
CDR3 protein: CASSWRNNYGYTF
CDR3 DNA: TGTGCCAGTAGCTGGCGTAATAACTATGGCTACACCTTC

D gene: TRBD2
clone size: many
CDR3 length: 19
V gene: TRBV5-6
J gene: TRBJ2-1
CDR3 protein: CASSPGLARHSSSYNEQFF
CDR3 DNA: TGTGCCAGCAGCCCGGGACTAGCGCGACACTCGAGCTCCTACAATGAGCAGTTCTTC

D gene: NA
clone size: many
CDR3 length: 13
V gene: TRBV3-1
J gene: TRBJ2-7
CDR3 protein: CASSQDPNDEQYF
CDR3 DNA: TGTGCCAGCAGCCAAGACCCAAACGACGAGCAGTACTTC

D gene: TRBD2
clone size: NA
CDR3 length: 16
V gene: TRBV27
J gene: TRBJ2-1
CDR3 protein: CASSLSASGIMGGQFF
CDR3 DNA: TGTGCCAGCAGTTTATCAGCTAGCGGGATAATGGGCGGGCAGTTCTTC

D gene: NA
clone size: many
CDR3 length: 13
V gene: TRBV5-1
J gene: TRBJ2-2
CDR3 protein: CASSRGQVGELFF
CDR3 DNA: TGCGCCAGCAGCAGGGGCCAGGTCGGGGAGCTGTTTTTT

D gene: NA
clone size: once
CDR3 length: 15
V gene: TRBV5-1
J gene: TRBJ1-1
CDR3 protein: CASSRVGQRNTEAFF
CDR3 DNA: TGCGCCAGCAGTAGGGTCGGACAGAGGAACACTGAAGCTTTCTTT

D gene: TRBD1
clone size: NA
CDR3 length: 14
V gene: TRBV29-1
J gene: TRBJ1-1
CDR3 protein: CSVLTGGIHTEAFF
CDR3 DNA: TGCAGCGTGCTGACAGGGGGTATTCACACTGAAGCTTTCTTT

D gene: TRBD1
clone size: few
CDR3 length: 16
V gene: TRBV10-3
J gene: TRBJ1-3
CDR3 protein: CAISSGTGRSGNTIYF
CDR3 DNA: TGTGCCATCAGCAGCGGGACAGGGAGGTCTGGAAACACCATATATTTT

D gene: TRBD2
clone size: NA
CDR3 length: 16
V gene: TRBV5-1
J gene: TRBJ2-2
CDR3 protein: CASSPTSGAPPGELFF
CDR3 DNA: TGTGCCAGCAGCCCAACTAGCGGGGCCCCCCCCGGGGAGCTGTTTTTT

D gene: TRBD1
clone size: many
CDR3 length: 15
V gene: TRBV18
J gene: TRBJ2-5
CDR3 protein: CASSLGTGHQETQYF
CDR3 DNA: TGTGCCAGCTCACTCGGGACAGGCCACCAGGAGACCCAGTACTTC

D gene: TRBD2
clone size: NA
CDR3 length: 15
V gene: TRBV2
J gene: TRBJ2-1
CDR3 protein: CASRGGLAVLDEQFF
CDR3 DNA: TGTGCCAGCAGGGGGGGACTAGCCGTCCTGGATGAGCAGTTCTTC

D gene: NA
clone size: few
CDR3 length: 16
V gene: TRBV29-1
J gene: TRBJ2-1
CDR3 protein: CSVEEYGGRSYNEQFF
CDR3 DNA: TGCAGCGTTGAAGAATATGGGGGGAGGTCCTACAATGAGCAGTTCTTC

D gene: NA
clone size: many
CDR3 length: 18
V gene: TRBV11-2
J gene: TRBJ2-5
CDR3 protein: CASSLVEGPGLSSKTQYF
CDR3 DNA: TGTGCCAGCAGCTTAGTCGAGGGGCCAGGGCTCTCCTCTAAGACCCAGTACTTC

D gene: NA
clone size: NA
CDR3 length: 14
V gene: TRBV9
J gene: TRBJ2-7
CDR3 protein: CASSVASTSYEQYF
CDR3 DNA: TGTGCCAGCAGCGTAGCTAGCACCTCTTACGAGCAGTACTTC